One and the same sample provided the 19 T cell receptor beta chains below, sequenced in a study of T cells in Graves' hyperthyroidism and ophthalmopathy. Amplification of TCR beta CDR3 regions used RNA as the template. The HTBI primer set served for first-round RT-PCR of the TCR CDR3. One entry per CDR3 protein, called by TCRdb with MiXCR from the multiplex PCR reads. The profile covers 350,000 to 450,000 distinct CDR3 sequences, with roughly 13% appearing a single time and approximately 10% taken by the ten largest. The specimen was blood. The receptor source for this set is a woman aged 55-69 years with Graves' hyperthyroidism.

This clonotype was observed a handful of times. This sequence joins TRBV10-3 and TRBJ2-7, with TRBD2 identical over 7 bases. The CDR3 length is 14 residues. CDR1 is ENHRY and CDR2 is SYGVKD in the germline V gene. The V and J ends lost 9 bases and 3 bases, in that order; junction bases with no gene match: 11. The DNA of the CDR3 is TGTGCCATAGCGAAGGGAGGGGTCCGCTACGAGCAGTACTTC. This codes for CAIAKGGVRYEQYF.

This clonotype has a count of ten or more. This rearrangement joins TRBV5-1 to TRBJ2-7; the match to TRBD1 covers 8 bases. The V segment lost 5 bases and the J segment 0 bases; nucleotides outside the gene matches: 7. This CDR3 has 15 residues. Germline loops: CDR1 SGHRS, CDR2 YFSETQ. The CDR3 here is CASRADRVSSYEQYF. CDR3 nucleotide sequence: TGCGCCAGCAGGGCGGACAGGGTAAGCTCCTACGAGCAGTACTTC.

The chain carries TRBV2 and TRBJ2-1; D gene ambiguous. Germline assignment: CDR1 SNHLY and CDR2 FYNNEI. The CDR3 runs to 15 residues. V was cut by 3 bases and J by 10 bases, with 19 bases left in between. Written as DNA, the CDR3 is TGTGCCAGCAGTGAGCTCGGACCTAATACTCGGGAGCAGTTCTTC. Translated, it gives CASSELGPNTREQFF.

This clonotype was seen many times. The V gene is TRBV2, the J gene TRBJ2-1; 8 bases are shared with TRBD2. V lost 10 bases and J lost 8; bases outside the gene matches: 13. Germline CDR1 is SNHLY and CDR2 is FYNNEI. There are 14 residues in the CDR3. The CDR3 loop is CATPRERETHEQFF. In DNA, the CDR3 is TGTGCCACCCCCCGGGAGCGGGAGACCCATGAGCAGTTCTTC. The variable domain in full, completed from reference TRBV2 and TRBJ2-1, reads EPEVTQTPSHQVTQMGQEVILRCVPISNHLYFYWYRQILGQKVEFLVSFYNNEISEKSEIFDDQFSVERPDGSNFTLKIRSTKLEDSAMYFCATPRERETHEQFFGPGTRLTVL.

This chain uses TRBV2 with TRBJ2-6; 8 bases line up with TRBD1. The CDR3 is 15 amino acids. The germline V gene has CDR1 SNHLY and CDR2 FYNNEI. Unmatched junction bases numbered 4, after V lost 6 bases and J lost 3 bases. DNA of the CDR3: TGTGCCAGCAGCCTACAGGGGGATGGGGCCAACGTCCTGACTTTC. Protein product: CASSLQGDGANVLTF.

V and J are TRBV20-1 and TRBJ2-3, with TRBD2 identical over 11 bases. Germline lookup yields CDR1 DFQATT and CDR2 SNEGSKA (reference sequence). J was trimmed by 5 bases and V by 3 bases; bases with no gene match: 7. The CDR3 loop spans 15 amino acids. CDR3 sequence: CSASSGRAVGDTQYF. As DNA, the CDR3 is TGCAGTGCTAGTAGCGGGAGGGCCGTGGGAGATACGCAGTATTTT.

This clonotype came up many times. Written as DNA, the CDR3 is TGTGCCAGCAGCCCAAGGGGTCGGAGCGAGAACACCGGGGAGCTGTTTTTT. Residues: CASSPRGRSENTGELFF. The chain joins TRBV12-3 or TRBV12-4 to TRBJ2-2; maybe TRBD1 (5 bases). The germline V and J ends were trimmed by 6 bases and 1 base, with 18 bases remaining between them. The CDR3 consists of 17 residues.

The chain links TRBV24-1 to TRBJ1-5; D is uncertain. The V and J ends lost 6 bases and 0 bases respectively, with 11 bases between them. CDR1 is KGHDR and CDR2 is SFDVKD in the germline V gene. The CDR3 contains 15 residues. The CDR3 coding sequence is TGTGCCACCAGTTCGAAGGGATATAGCAATCAGCCCCAGCATTTT. Amino acid sequence: CATSSKGYSNQPQHF.

The V call is TRBV20-1, the J call TRBJ2-5, with D unclear. V lost 0 bases and J lost 1, with 18 bases in between. The CDR3 runs 17 residues. Germline assignment: CDR1 DFQATT and CDR2 SNEGSKA (reference sequence). The CDR3 protein is CSARDLRSPKSQETQYF. CDR3 sequence (DNA): TGCAGTGCTAGAGATCTCAGGTCCCCAAAAAGCCAAGAGACCCAGTACTTC.

This clonotype was found a few times. The CDR3 nucleotides read TGTGCCTGGAGTGCCGGGGACAGGGTTACAGATACGCAGTATTTT. Translation: CAWSAGDRVTDTQYF. V gene TRBV30 combines with J gene TRBJ2-3, with 9 bases lining up with TRBD1. J lost 3 bases, V lost 1 base, and 5 bases had no gene match. The CDR3 extends over 15 amino acids. Germline CDR1 reads GTSNPN; CDR2 reads SVGIG (reference sequence).

As regards this clonotype: The junction departs from the called germline gene at one end, perhaps through a read error. This chain joins TRBV18 and TRBJ2-7; D is perhaps TRBD1 (5 bases). Germline CDR1 KGHSH, CDR2 LQKENI. The CDR3 runs to 14 residues. DNA for the CDR3: TGTGTCAGCTCACCCTATACGGACACCAGCGAGCAGTACTTC. Encoded protein: CVSSPYTDTSEQYF.

This clonotype has just a few counts. This sequence joins TRBV19 and TRBJ1-2, with TRBD1 matching 7 bases. The CDR3 extends over 14 amino acids. Unmatched junction bases numbered 7, after V lost 7 bases and J lost 2 bases. The germline V gene has CDR1 LNHDA and CDR2 SQIVND (reference sequence). In DNA form, the CDR3 reads TGTGCCAGTACCCCTGGGGGACAGAACTATGGCTACACCTTC. Amino acids: CASTPGGQNYGYTF.

The table lists this clonotype with many counts. This chain connects TRBV5-8 to TRBJ2-1, with D uncertain. CDR3 size: 13 residues. Germline V lookup: CDR1 SGHTS, CDR2 YDEGEE. V lost 1 base and J lost 4, with 6 bases in between. CDR3 sequence (DNA): TGTGCCAGCAGCTTGAGACGGTACAATGAGCAGTTCTTC. Translation: CASSLRRYNEQFF.

The chain is built from TRBV16 and TRBJ2-2; 13 bases are shared with TRBD2. V lost 3 bases and J lost 7; bases outside the gene matches: 5. This CDR3 region has 16 residues. The germline CDR1 and CDR2 sequences are KGHSY and FQNENV. The CDR3 DNA follows: TGTGCCAGCAGCCAGCCGACTAGCGGGAGGTTCGGGGAGCTGTTTTTT. Protein: CASSQPTSGRFGELFF. Based on the CDR3 plus reference TRBV16 and TRBJ2-2, the full variable domain is GEEVAQTPKHLVRGEGQKAKLYCAPIKGHSYVFWYQQVLKNEFKFLISFQNENVFDETGMPKERFSAKCLPNSPCSLEIQATKLEDSAVYFCASSQPTSGRFGELFFGEGSRLTVL.

This clonotype was counted at least ten times. The chain has TRBV5-1 and TRBJ2-7, with D unclear. CDR3 length: 13 amino acids. Germline V CDR1 and CDR2: SGHRS, YFSETQ. V lost 0 bases and J 6 bases, leaving 10 bases between the germline ends. CDR3 coding DNA: TGCGCCAGCAGCTTGGGCAGCCTGGGCGAGCAGTACTTC. Its protein product is CASSLGSLGEQYF.

In this sample, this clonotype turned up many times. The CDR3 loop reads CSVTRQDNEQFF. The CDR3 bases are TGCAGCGTTACCCGACAGGACAATGAGCAGTTCTTC. The rearrangement uses TRBV29-1 and TRBJ2-1; a possible D gene is TRBD1 (6 bases). Looked up from germline, CDR1 is SQVTM and CDR2 is ANQGSEA. V was pared by 5 bases and J by 5 bases, with 10 bases between. CDR3 size: 12 residues.

This clonotype was detected only a few times. The chain couples TRBV5-1 to TRBJ1-1; 9 bases map to TRBD1. This CDR3 has 13 residues. CDR1 SGHRS and CDR2 YFSETQ come from the germline V gene. J gave up 11 bases and V 4 bases, and 9 bases lay outside the gene matches. The CDR3 loop reads CASSPGQGWIAFF. The CDR3, as DNA: TGCGCCAGCAGCCCCGGACAGGGGTGGATTGCTTTCTTT.

This clonotype appeared many times. J is TRBJ1-2 and V is TRBV7-8, with D uncertain. Germline-derived CDR1 and CDR2 are SGHVS and FQNEAQ. This CDR3 comprises 13 residues. Between the trimmed V and J ends, which lost 5 bases and 7 bases, there was a span of 14 bases. CDR3 DNA sequence: TGTGCCAGCAGCAACCGTCGGGGAGTTGGCTACACCTTC. Amino acids: CASSNRRGVGYTF.

This clonotype was seen at least ten times. The chain combines TRBV24-1 with TRBJ1-5; no clear D gene. The CDR3 is made up of 14 amino acids. V lost 3 bases to trimming and J lost 1 base, with 6 bases between them. Germline CDR1 is KGHDR and CDR2 is SFDVKD. This chain's CDR3 is CATSDRVSNQPQHF. DNA for the CDR3: TGTGCCACCAGTGATAGGGTCAGCAATCAGCCCCAGCATTTT.